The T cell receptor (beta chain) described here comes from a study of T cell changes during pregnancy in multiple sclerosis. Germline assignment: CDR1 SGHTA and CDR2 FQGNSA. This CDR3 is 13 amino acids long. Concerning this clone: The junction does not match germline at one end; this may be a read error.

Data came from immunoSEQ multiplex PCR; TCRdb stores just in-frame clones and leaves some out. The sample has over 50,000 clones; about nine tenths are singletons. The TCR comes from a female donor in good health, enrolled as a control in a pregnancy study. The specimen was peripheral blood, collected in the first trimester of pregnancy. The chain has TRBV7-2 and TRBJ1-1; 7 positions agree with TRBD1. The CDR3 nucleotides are TGTGCCAGCAGCTTAAACAGGGGCTATGTGCAAGTCTTT. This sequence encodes CASSLNRGYVQVF.